Listed here are 16 T cell receptor beta chains from one sample, sequenced in a study of blood T cell repertoires in COVID-19. Profiled with immunoSEQ multiplex PCR; TCRdb holds only in-frame clones, not every one. This table has about 480,000 clones, over 75% appearing once. The sequenced material came from PBMCs or T cells enriched from blood (not recorded which). The receptors stem from a woman aged 40 to 49 who had recovered from COVID-19.

The V gene is TRBV7-2, the J gene TRBJ2-2; TRBD2 agrees at 7 bases. The V and J ends lost 0 bases and 3 bases, in that order; junction bases with no gene match: 1. In germline, CDR1 is SGHTA, CDR2 FQGNSA. The CDR3 loop spans 15 amino acids. The CDR3: CASSLAGGDTGELFF. The CDR3 nucleotides are TGTGCCAGCAGCTTAGCGGGAGGGGACACCGGGGAGCTGTTTTTT. Supplemented by reference TRBV7-2 and TRBJ2-2, the full variable domain reads GAGVSQSPSNKVTEKGKDVELRCDPISGHTALYWYRQSLGQGLEFLIYFQGNSAPDKSGLPSDRFSAERTGGSVSTLTIQRTQQEDSAVYLCASSLAGGDTGELFFGEGSRLTVL.

This clone was seen only once. V and J are TRBV5-6 and TRBJ2-7, with a possible D match to TRBD1 (6 bases). The CDR3 consists of 13 residues. Germline assignment: CDR1 SGHDT and CDR2 YYEEEE. Trimming pared 0 bases from V and 5 bases from J, leaving 9 bases between. CDR3 coding DNA: TGTGCCAGCAGCTTGGACAGGGTTAACGAGCAGTACTTC. Protein product: CASSLDRVNEQYF.

This chain joins TRBV2 and TRBJ2-3; a weak D match, TRBD2 (5 bases). The germline gives CDR1 SNHLY, CDR2 FYNNEI. The CDR3 has 16 residues. V lost 4 bases, J lost 2 bases, and 16 bases lay in between. DNA for the CDR3: TGTGCCAGCAGTGCTCGGGGTTCTCGTCTCACAGATACGCAGTATTTT. Its translation is CASSARGSRLTDTQYF.

The chain carries TRBV18 and TRBJ2-5, with TRBD2 identical over 7 bases. The junction had 4 bases not matched to a gene; V was cut back by 6 bases and J by 3 bases. The CDR3 spans 13 residues. Germline V gives CDR1 KGHSH, CDR2 LQKENI. The CDR3 here is CASSRGGEETQYF. Here the CDR3 DNA reads TGTGCCAGCTCCCGGGGAGGGGAAGAGACCCAGTACTTC.

The V call is TRBV12-3 or TRBV12-4, the J call TRBJ2-3; D not resolved. CDR3 length: 13 residues. V lost 2 bases and J lost 3, with 6 bases in between. This chain's CDR3 is CASSLLETDTQYF. The CDR3, as DNA: TGTGCCAGCAGTTTATTAGAAACAGATACGCAGTATTTT.

The rearrangement joins TRBV10-2 to TRBJ1-5, with TRBD1 identical over 8 bases. Germline assignment: CDR1 WSHSY and CDR2 SAAADI. With V trimmed by 6 bases and J by 1 base, 5 bases remained unmatched. CDR3 length: 15 amino acids. The chain's CDR3 is CASRDRGVSNQPQHF. As DNA, the CDR3 is TGCGCCAGCAGAGACAGGGGAGTGAGCAATCAGCCCCAGCATTTT.

The chain combines TRBV3-1 (or the pseudogene TRBV3-2) with TRBJ2-7; TRBD2 aligns across 9 bases. After removal of 2 bases from V and 3 bases from J, the junction contained 5 bases not matched to a gene. The germline V gene has CDR1 LGHDT and CDR2 YNNKEL (reference sequence). The CDR3 is 15 residues long. DNA of the CDR3: TGTGCCAGCAGCCAAATAGCGGGAGCGGACTACGAGCAGTACTTC. Its translation is CASSQIAGADYEQYF.

The chain links TRBV11-2 to TRBJ2-5; D gene unclear. The CDR3 extends over 13 amino acids. Trimming took 7 bases from V and 0 from J, leaving 9 bases between them. Germline V gives CDR1 SGHAT, CDR2 FQNNGV. The CDR3 protein is CASTPANQETQYF. In DNA, the CDR3 is TGTGCCAGCACCCCAGCGAACCAAGAGACCCAGTACTTC.

J is TRBJ2-7 and V is TRBV3-1 (or the pseudogene TRBV3-2); 9 bases line up with TRBD2. Trimming took 3 bases from V and 7 from J; bases not matched to a gene: 16. Germline loops: CDR1 LGHDT, CDR2 YNNKEL (reference sequence). CDR3 length: 17 residues. The CDR3 loop is CASSQSTQRGVRGEQYF. CDR3 DNA sequence: TGTGCCAGCAGCCAGAGTACACAGCGGGGGGTACGGGGTGAGCAGTACTTC.

In DNA, the CDR3 is TGTGCCAGCAGTTACTCTGCCAGGGGGAACACTGAAGCTTTCTTT. Amino acid sequence: CASSYSARGNTEAFF. The rearrangement links TRBV6-2 or TRBV6-3 to TRBJ1-1; possible D gene TRBD1, 6 bases. This CDR3 is 15 amino acids long. Germline CDR1 reads MNHEY; CDR2 reads SVGEGT. With 0 bases removed from V and 1 base from J, the gap between germline ends came to 9 bases.

V and J are TRBV5-1 and TRBJ2-3, with 9 bases that match TRBD1. Trimming cost V 3 bases and J 5 bases; bases outside gene matches: 4. Germline-derived CDR1 and CDR2 are SGHRS and YFSETQ. The CDR3 covers 14 residues. CDR3 loop: CASSSKDRGDTQYF. The CDR3 region has the DNA TGCGCCAGCAGCTCCAAGGACAGGGGAGATACGCAGTATTTT.

The chain combines TRBV3-1 (or the pseudogene TRBV3-2) with TRBJ2-7; D is unclear. The CDR3 contains 13 residues. CDR1 is LGHDT, CDR2 YNNKEL, per germline (reference sequence). V lost 1 base and J lost 0, with 4 bases in between. CDR3 in amino acids: CASSQVNSYEQYF. The CDR3 region has the DNA TGTGCCAGCAGCCAAGTAAACTCCTACGAGCAGTACTTC.

This clone has only one observation. Other DNA sequences within the sample encode an identical CDR3. The V call is TRBV11-2, the J call TRBJ1-1, with a possible D match to TRBD1 (5 bases). CDR1 and CDR2 (germline): SGHAT, FQNNGV. V dropped 1 base and J dropped 5 bases, with 8 bases sitting between them. This CDR3 contains 13 residues. CDR3 residues: CASSLARGTEAFF. For the CDR3, the DNA is TGTGCCAGCAGCTTAGCAAGGGGTACTGAAGCTTTCTTT.

V and J are TRBV19 and TRBJ1-5; maybe TRBD1 (5 bases). The CDR3 is 14 residues long. V was cut by 3 bases and J by 3 bases, with 9 bases left in between. Germline V gene data show CDR1 as LNHDA and CDR2 as SQIVND (reference sequence). The CDR3 bases are TGTGCCAGTAGTATTGGGGGGACCAATCAGCCCCAGCATTTT. Its protein is CASSIGGTNQPQHF. The full variable domain, completed using reference TRBV19 and TRBJ1-5, is DGGITQSPKYLFRKEGQNVTLSCEQNLNHDAMYWYRQDPGQGLRLIYYSQIVNDFQKGDIAEGYSVSREKKESFPLTVTSAQKNPTAFYLCASSIGGTNQPQHFGDGTRLSIL.

The rearrangement joins TRBV10-3 to TRBJ1-2; 9 positions agree with TRBD1. The CDR3 length is 17 residues. The germline gives CDR1 ENHRY, CDR2 SYGVKD. Losses at the gene ends were 0 bases for V and 4 bases for J; bases not matched to a gene: 9. The CDR3 region is CAISESIQGARGYGYTF. Written as DNA, the CDR3 is TGTGCCATCAGTGAGTCGATACAGGGGGCCCGGGGCTATGGCTACACCTTC.

The chain couples TRBV7-9 to TRBJ2-3; 8 bases are shared with TRBD1. CDR3 size: 14 residues. The germline CDR1 and CDR2 sequences are SEHNR and FQNEAQ (reference sequence). Trimming took 5 bases from V and 3 from J; bases not matched to a gene: 4. The chain's CDR3 is CASSARGLTDTQYF. CDR3 bases: TGTGCCAGCAGCGCCAGGGGGCTGACAGATACGCAGTATTTT.